This T cell receptor (beta chain) appears in the sequencing data of a study of T-cell memory formation after mild COVID-19. Study results and limitations: CD4+ contracting clones were found mainly in CM and EM, and CD8+ ones in EMRA.

A 5'RACE reaction primed in the constant segment made cDNA libraries of TCR alpha and TCR beta, and these carried sample barcodes and UMIs. Using its own MiXCR run on the 5' RACE reads, TCRdb lists one record per CDR3 protein. The repertoire holds roughly 450,000 distinct CDR3 sequences, with about 20% as singletons. The CDR3 spans 12 residues. In germline, CDR1 is ENHRY, CDR2 SYGVKD. Trimming stripped 4 bases from V and 4 bases from J, with 7 bases between. To note about this clonotype: The antigen remains unidentified.

Sequences were obtained from PBMCs or a T cell subset sorted from them (not recorded which). V gene TRBV10-3 combines with J gene TRBJ1-1, with D unresolved. The receptor was isolated from an adult woman who had mild COVID-19 (a few samples of this study predate the infection). Cell type and time point are not known. CDR3 in DNA: TGTGCCATCAGTGGGGGTGTCACTGAAGCTTTCTTT. It yields the protein CAISGGVTEAFF.